This T cell receptor (beta chain) was identified in a study of OX40 agonist ivuxolimab in advanced cancers. Study-wide context: Partial responses were recorded for three patients, including one with hepatocellular carcinoma and two with cutaneous melanoma.

The assay was immunoSEQ multiplex PCR, and TCRdb's table has in-frame clones only and misses some. Among roughly 110,000 clones listed, approximately 90% were seen once. A note on this clone: What it binds is unknown.

Study findings and constraints: Expanded clones tended on average to be more numerous among CD8+ T cells than CD4+.

The receptor's source is an adult with an advanced solid tumor such as melanoma, head and neck, liver or kidney cancer. Specimen: CD4+ or CD8+ T cells sorted from blood, collected in a trial of the OX40 agonist ivuxolimab.

The CDR3 bases are TGTGCCAGCAGTGACGCGGGACAGGGGGATACGCAGTATTTT. Its protein product is CASSDAGQGDTQYF. This chain connects TRBV6-4 to TRBJ2-3; 10 nucleotides agree with TRBD1. The germline V gene has CDR1 MRHNA and CDR2 SNTAGT. The CDR3 has 14 amino acids. The junction had 2 bases not matched to a gene; V was cut back by 2 bases and J by 6 bases.